This TCR beta chain emerged from a study of blood T cell repertoires in COVID-19. Sequenced by immunoSEQ multiplex PCR; TCRdb stores in-frame clones only, minus some. The sample yields approximately 300,000 clones, about four fifths seen once. The V gene lost 4 bases and the J gene lost 7 bases, with 19 bases spanning the gap. Germline V lookup: CDR1 MNHNS, CDR2 SASEGT. The CDR3 loop spans 16 amino acids. Sequences were obtained from peripheral blood. The sequence was collected from a woman aged 45-65 years with acute or convalescent COVID-19. This chain joins TRBV6-1 and TRBJ1-4, with D unclear. As DNA, the CDR3 is TGTGCCAGCAGTGTCACGGGGTGGCTGGCAGGTGAAAAACTGTTTTTT. Protein sequence: CASSVTGWLAGEKLFF.